This entry concerns a single T cell receptor beta chain. What this receptor recognizes is not known. Base quality data are lacking; no much larger clone is found one base away. The protocol used for the library was the immunoSEQ multiplex PCR assay. The published analysis was carried out like this. A statistical classification framework was developed to diagnose cytomegalovirus status using the catalog of TCR beta chain sequences. TCRdb took this table from immuneACCESS and kept in-frame rearrangements with V and J called. Such tables lack part of the clones; where checked against another copy, unresolved V genes explain under half of the gap, and the rest is unexplained. Clone size and V and J calls were adopted from that table, with D and trimming inferred from the DNA. Present in this sample are 50,000 or so clones, 75% to 95% of which were seen just once. The ten largest make up over 2% of the sample.

The record originates from a study of cytomegalovirus exposure and HLA in healthy donors (dated by TCRdb to about 2017). About the investigation overall: According to a later analysis, one platform produced both the 110 or so validation repertoires and the 730 or so repertoires of the first cohort. High-throughput TCR immunosequencing, statistical association of individual TCRs with disease status, and machine learning were combined to predict cytomegalovirus infection status. The study aimed to test whether cataloging public T cell receptors could reveal signatures of past pathogen exposure. Along with the approximately 600-subject first cohort, a separate validation cohort of 120 different subjects was used. The research as a whole found: Cytomegalovirus status was reported to be diagnosed by the classifier with high specificity and sensitivity in both the original and validation cohorts. A few of the identified cytomegalovirus-associated TCR beta chains were confirmed in vitro to be specific for cytomegalovirus antigens. The validation cohort had no HLA typing available for a later analysis, so co-occurrence within that cohort was assessed over all 130 or so repertoires. The authors suggested that the approach could potentially be extended to other disease states and immunological phenotypes. Of the cluster scores, roughly 95% were above 0 in a later analysis, which found that TCRs clustered in the first cohort also tended to co-occur in the 120 or so validation repertoires. Across donors, most TCR sequences were observed very rarely, whereas some public TCRs were present in many individuals. A total of 164 TCR beta chains were listed by the study as associated with cytomegalovirus.

The donors were included in the validation cohort of roughly 130 subjects, a group kept apart from the roughly 730-subject first cohort. Material: PBMCs. The TCR was taken from a woman in her twenties or thirties in good health and CMV-seronegative.

CDR3 sequence: CASSGPGTSGNVRDTQYF. The DNA is as follows: TGCGCCAGCAGCGGACCCGGGACTAGCGGGAACGTCAGGGATACGCAGTATTTT. The sequence joins TRBV5-1 to TRBJ2-3; 13 bases in between match TRBD2. V has 4 bases trimmed and J has 6 bases trimmed; junction bases matching no gene number 14. From cysteine to phenylalanine, the CDR3 is 18 amino acids long. The CDR3 DNA has 54 bases and is translated from base 1. CDR1 and CDR2 were assigned from the germline V gene as SGHRS and YFSETQ.